The source of this TCR beta chain is a study of OX40 agonist ivuxolimab in advanced cancers. On the study more broadly: Melanoma, hepatocellular carcinoma, head and neck or renal cell cancer occurred in dose-escalation patients. Study conclusions and caveats: It was also the case that some nonresponders had low normalized T-cell clonal expansion.

In regard to this clone: Its antigen remains unidentified.

Measured with immunoSEQ multiplex PCR; TCRdb has only the in-frame clones, and not every one. Among 100,000 or so clones, 90% to 95% were seen once, and the ten largest hold approximately 0.78%. The CDR3 totals 18 residues. The ends lost 2 bases at V and 4 bases at J; junction bases unmatched: 7. Germline-derived CDR1 and CDR2 are ENHRY and SYGVKD. This TCR was recovered from an adult with an advanced solid tumor such as melanoma, head and neck, liver or kidney cancer. Here the sequenced sample was CD4+ or CD8+ T cells sorted from blood, taken in a trial of the OX40 agonist ivuxolimab. The V gene is TRBV10-3, the J gene TRBJ2-2, with 13 bases aligning to TRBD2. CDR3 DNA: TGTGCCATCAGTGAGGCCGGACTAGCGGGAGCCGGCACCGGGGAGCTGTTTTTT. Residues: CAISEAGLAGAGTGELFF.